This TCR beta chain was sequenced in a study of shared clonotypes between healthy human individuals (dated by TCRdb to about 2020). For the wider study: The cohort included three men and a couple of women between 18 and 49 years of age. To estimate repertoire size and how much clonotype sharing occurs between individuals, the study deeply sequenced the blood TCR repertoires of about 5 healthy adults. Each donor's leukapheresis produced roughly between roughly 0.9 and 9 billion PBMCs. For each donor, CD4 naive and CD4 memory were each run on three plates, CD8 naive on two plates, and CD8 memory on one plate. Different laboratories and diverse techniques were used to prepare libraries and sequence TCR repertoires, to increase sequencing depth and limit assay-specific biases. The study at large found these results: Compared with non-shared clonotypes, clonotypes shared by all four sorted-subset donors had higher generation probabilities. Rarefaction of sorted-subset datasets indicated incomplete sequencing despite the large sequencing depth. Naive subsets generally had larger estimated clonotype richness than memory subsets. Based on pairwise subsampling, the degree of clonotype sharing among donors was expected to be affected by sequencing depth. Only blood was sampled, and tissue TCR repertoires likely differ from those in blood. The small number of donors limited the genetic and exposure-history diversity represented. About 4.5% of naive CD4, 3.5% of naive CD8, about 2.4% of memory CD4, and 0.4% of memory CD8 clonotypes were shared across four donors.

As concerns this clone: No cognate antigen has been identified for it. Base quality data are lacking; no much larger clone is found one base away.

Donors were healthy HIV-negative adults with no recently reported acute infections or vaccinations. Every donor was a Caucasian adult residing in Nashville, Tennessee, USA. CD4+ T cells were enriched by magnetic negative selection; naive cells were then positively selected on CD45RA, and the negative fraction formed the memory subset. Blood was collected by leukapheresis, and PBMCs were isolated by Ficoll-Histopaque density gradient centrifugation and then cryopreserved in liquid nitrogen vapor phase. Purity and quantity of every magnetically sorted T cell population were checked by analytical flow cytometry. From each sorted fraction, genomic DNA was isolated and quantified by UV absorbance on a Nanodrop 2000c. TCR CDR3 regions were amplified from genomic DNA by multiplex PCR using the deep immunoSEQ assay. For each cell subset, the extracted genomic DNA was distributed evenly across all wells of several immunoSEQ 96-well plates, and each plate served as one replicate. Each replicate PCR for sorted subsets received around 0.2 ug genomic DNA, equal to roughly 33,000 T cell genomes. Purified libraries were quantified with a Qubit 3.0 fluorometer, sized on a Bioanalyzer 2100, and re-quantified with the KAPA Library Quantification kit. Each immunoSEQ 96-well plate was sequenced on its own single-read 150-cycle Illumina NextSeq 550 flow cell. The authors' analysis ran thus. Because the immunoSEQ output held only junctional sequences and lacked quality scores, the filtering could not match the filtering applied to full-length reads. To assign V/J genes and CDR3, sequences were annotated against IMGT germline references using PyIR, a Python wrapper for IgBLAST v1.9. Any read was removed if the V/J assignment was weak (E-value above 1e-6), the CDR3 was missing, or the read contained stop codons, out-of-frame junctions, or ambiguous translated residues. V3J clonotypes were defined as sequences sharing an identical inferred V gene, J gene, and CDR3 amino acid sequence. To compute the percentage overlap between repertoires, the number of shared unique clonotypes was divided by the size of the smaller repertoire. Repertoire richness was assessed with RTK rarefaction, the Chao1 estimator, and Recon v2.1 estimates of unobserved clonotypes. Generation probabilities for all TCRbeta clonotypes obtained by the gDNA method from a handful of donors were computed using OLGA. TCRdb took over this immuneACCESS table, retaining in-frame rearrangements with V and J assigned. Such tables are incomplete; in checked studies, under half of the missing clones stem from an unresolved V gene, and the remainder is unexplained. V and J calls plus clone size are reproduced from that table; the DNA served to infer D and trimming. The sample profile shows about a million clones; 70% to 85% of them were found once. 0.85% to 1% of the sample goes to the ten largest clones.

Including cysteine and phenylalanine, the CDR3 has 16 amino acids. CDR3 DNA only is kept here, 48 bases in frame from base 1. The germline V gene gives CDR1 as SNHLY and CDR2 as FYNNEI. V gives up 5 bases and J gives up 0 bases, and the segment between their germline ends measures 14 bases. The source of this sequence is a man between 18 and 35 years old in good health. Some clones in this sample may be carry-over from other donors' samples. Sequenced input: memory CD4+ T cells from PBMCs. The cell subset or site label for this specimen denotes: CD45RA-negative fraction. The chain is encoded by TRBV2 joined to TRBJ2-4; there is no confident call for the D gene. Here is the DNA: TGTGCCAGCAGTTCGGGCACTGAATTAGCCAAAAACATTCAGTACTTC. The translation is CASSSGTELAKNIQYF.